These 13 T cell receptor beta chains were all obtained from the same sample, sequenced in a study of T cell repertoires in cytomegalovirus infection (dated by TCRdb to 2018 to 2020). The sequencer listed for this sample is Illumina HiSeq 1500. TCRdb itself trimmed the public reads at Q25 with fastp, ran MiXCR and retained productive beta chains. Records with the same CDR3 protein are collapsed into one entry carrying the most frequent genes and DNA. In this sample the table shows 630,000 or so distinct CDR3 sequences, 24% of which occur a single time. Roughly 8% of the sample is taken by the ten largest. The sequenced sample was CD8+ T cells from PBMCs. Receptor source: a human donor in good health (CMV status not recorded). Some clones in this sample may be carry-over from other donors' samples.

This clonotype was seen only a few times. The chain links TRBV5-6 to TRBJ2-7; unclear D gene. This CDR3 has 13 amino acids. Trimming took off 0 bases at V and 0 bases at J, with 4 bases between the two ends. Per germline, CDR1 SGHDT and CDR2 YYEEEE. The CDR3 is CASSLDYSYEQYV. The CDR3, as DNA: TGTGCCAGCAGCTTGGACTACTCCTACGAGCAGTACGTC.

This clonotype showed up just a few times. The V call is TRBV20-1, the J call TRBJ2-1, with unresolved D. Germline V gene data show CDR1 as DFQATT and CDR2 as SNEGSKA (reference sequence). The length of the CDR3 is 12 residues. V was cut by 5 bases and J by 1 base, with 6 bases left in between. The CDR3 is CSAASSYNEQFF. Here the CDR3 DNA reads TGCAGTGCTGCGAGTTCCTACAATGAGCAGTTCTTC.

This clonotype was seen repeatedly, ten times or more. The chain couples TRBV7-9 to TRBJ1-1; 9 nucleotides agree with TRBD1. CDR1 and CDR2 from the germline V gene are SEHNR and FQNEAQ (reference sequence). This CDR3 has 19 amino acids. The J segment lost 1 base and the V segment lost 5 bases, leaving 17 bases of the junction unmatched. Written as DNA, the CDR3 is TGTGCCAGCAGCGGTAGAGGGACAGGGAAGGATCGGGCGAACACTGAAGCTTTCTTT. It translates to CASSGRGTGKDRANTEAFF.

This clonotype occurred a few times. This sequence joins TRBV12-3 or TRBV12-4 and TRBJ1-2; D uncertain. This CDR3 comprises 10 residues. The germline V and J ends were trimmed by 8 bases and 6 bases, with 7 bases remaining between them. The DNA for the CDR3 is TGTGCCAGCTTTTTAGATGGCTACACCTTC. Its translation is CASFLDGYTF.

This clonotype came up a few times. V usage is TRBV6-2 or TRBV6-3 and J usage is TRBJ2-3; tentative D call: TRBD2 (5 bases). Germline values: CDR1 MNHEY, CDR2 SVGEGT. This CDR3 is 14 amino acids long. Trimming cost V 2 bases and J 5 bases, with 11 bases left between them. The CDR3 region has the DNA TGTGCCAGCAGTTACAAAGAAGGGAGAGATACGCAGTATTTT. Protein product: CASSYKEGRDTQYF.

CDR3 in amino acids: CASSPRDRVNIQYF. The CDR3 DNA reads as TGTGCCAGCAGTCCGCGGGACAGGGTAAACATTCAGTACTTC. J is TRBJ2-4 and V is TRBV6-5; 9 nucleotides line up with TRBD1. CDR1 MNHEY and CDR2 SVGAGI come from the germline V gene. The ends lost 5 bases at V and 6 bases at J; junction bases unmatched: 5. The CDR3 contains 14 residues.

This clonotype was recorded many times. The gene calls are TRBV12-3 or TRBV12-4 and TRBJ2-1, with D possibly being TRBD1 (6 bases). V lost 5 bases and J 7 bases, leaving 15 bases between the germline ends. This CDR3 spans 14 amino acids. Here the CDR3 DNA reads TGTGCCAGCAGTCCGTCTGGGGGCGCGAATGAGCAGTTCTTC. Amino acids: CASSPSGGANEQFF.

At least ten counts were recorded for this clonotype. This chain links TRBV28 with TRBJ1-2, with 7 bases that match TRBD1. The CDR3 loop spans 18 amino acids. Germline V lookup: CDR1 MDHEN, CDR2 SYDVKM. Losses at the gene ends were 1 base for V and 1 base for J; bases not matched to a gene: 12. The CDR3 loop is CASSLSIGQDDYNYGYTF. The CDR3 DNA reads TGTGCCAGCAGTTTATCGATAGGACAGGACGACTATAACTATGGCTACACCTTC.

This rearrangement joins TRBV2 to TRBJ2-1; D may be TRBD1 or TRBD2 (6 bases each). Germline CDR1 and CDR2: SNHLY and FYNNEI. V was trimmed by 8 bases and J by 1 base, leaving 18 bases between them. The length of the CDR3 is 16 residues. The CDR3 bases are TGTGCCAGCCTGGCCCCCACAGGGAGGTCCTACAATGAGCAGTTCTTC. Its translation: CASLAPTGRSYNEQFF.

This clonotype was counted a few times. The chain links TRBV18 to TRBJ2-2; maybe TRBD2 (5 bases). CDR3 length equals 16 residues. CDR1 and CDR2 from the germline V gene are KGHSH and LQKENI. V lost 1 base, J lost 4 bases, and 13 bases lay in between. The CDR3, as DNA: TGTGCCAGCTCACCACGGATGTCGGGGATCACCGGGGAGCTGTTTTTT. It yields the protein CASSPRMSGITGELFF.

This rearrangement joins TRBV6-6 to TRBJ2-3, with D tentatively TRBD2 (7 bases). CDR1 is MNHNY, CDR2 SVGAGI, per germline (reference sequence). The CDR3 runs to 15 residues. The germline V and J ends were trimmed by 0 bases and 4 bases, with 11 bases remaining between them. CDR3 bases: TGTGCCAGCAGTTACTCGAGGGGGGGTGCAGATACGCAGTATTTT. Translated, it gives CASSYSRGGADTQYF.

The CDR3 sequence is CASRQDTEAFF. CDR3 bases: TGTGCCAGCAGACAGGACACTGAAGCTTTCTTT. The gene calls are TRBV7-9 and TRBJ1-1; a weak D match, TRBD1 (5 bases). CDR1 is SEHNR and CDR2 is FQNEAQ in the germline V gene (reference sequence). There are 11 residues in the CDR3. V was pared by 6 bases and J by 3 bases, with 5 bases between.

The gene calls are TRBV6-6 and TRBJ1-5, with no clear D. Deletions cut 0 bases from V and 0 bases from J, with 6 bases between. Germline CDR1 and CDR2: MNHNY and SVGAGI (reference sequence). CDR3 length: 15 residues. This CDR3 reads CASSYSRPSNQPQHF. CDR3 DNA sequence: TGTGCCAGCAGTTACTCACGGCCTAGCAATCAGCCCCAGCATTTT.